These 24 T cell receptor beta chains originate from one sample sequenced in a study of CD8+ T cells in alopecia areata. Treatment meaning: oral pan-JAK inhibitor, 5-10 mg twice daily. Sampling of alopecia areata patients yielded lesional scalp punch biopsies as well as peripheral blood. Reverse transcription of extracted RNA yielded cDNA, which provided the sequencing template. Clones were read by immunoSEQ multiplex PCR, and TCRdb kept only the in-frame ones, dropping some. The sample comprises fewer than 9,500 clones, around 60% of which are singletons, and about 13% rests with the top ten. This specimen was skin, taken at week 4, from a patient treated with tofacitinib. The receptors shown here come from a human donor with alopecia areata.

The J gene is TRBJ2-3, the V gene TRBV4-3; weak D call: TRBD1 (6 bases). Trimming removed 4 bases at V and 5 bases at J, with 13 bases between. The CDR3 contains 14 residues. Per the germline V gene, CDR1 is LGHNA and CDR2 is YSLEER. The DNA for the CDR3 is TGCGCCAGCAGCCGCGGAATCAGGGGAGATACGCAGTATTTT. Translating gives CASSRGIRGDTQYF.

The chain has TRBV7-9 and TRBJ2-3; D might be TRBD1 or TRBD2, each matching 5 bases. Deletions cut 5 bases from V and 8 bases from J, with 14 bases between. CDR1 is SEHNR and CDR2 is FQNEAQ in the germline V gene (reference sequence). CDR3 length: 13 amino acids. CDR3 DNA sequence: TGTGCCAGCAGCCCTTACGGTGGGGGTACGCAGTATTTT. Translating it yields CASSPYGGGTQYF.

This rearrangement joins TRBV5-1 to TRBJ1-2; tentatively, D is TRBD1 (5 bases). CDR1 SGHRS and CDR2 YFSETQ come from the germline V gene. The CDR3 totals 12 residues. V lost 3 bases, J lost 5 bases, and 8 bases lay in between. CDR3 loop: CASSSAGYGYTF. CDR3 nucleotides: TGCGCCAGCAGCTCTGCAGGGTATGGCTACACCTTC.

This chain joins TRBV7-9 and TRBJ2-7; D is perhaps TRBD2 (5 bases). V dropped 2 bases and J dropped 6 bases, with 20 bases sitting between them. The CDR3 has 16 residues. Germline V lookup: CDR1 SEHNR, CDR2 FQNEAQ (reference sequence). The CDR3 sequence is CASSLRAATRTGEQYF. CDR3 DNA: TGTGCCAGCAGCTTAAGGGCGGCGACTCGGACTGGCGAGCAGTACTTC.

This chain's CDR3 is CASSQVEGARGEAFF. The CDR3 nucleotides read TGTGCCAGCAGCCAAGTGGAAGGGGCTAGGGGGGAAGCTTTCTTT. The V call is TRBV4-2, the J call TRBJ1-1; TRBD1 is a possible D gene (6 bases). From germline, CDR1 is LGHNA and CDR2 YNFKEQ. CDR3 length: 15 amino acids. The V gene lost 1 base and the J gene lost 8 bases, with 17 bases spanning the gap.

The table lists this clone with a few counts. The chain carries TRBV4-3 and TRBJ2-2, with TRBD1 matching 7 bases. Unmatched junction bases numbered 5, after V lost 0 bases and J lost 4 bases. CDR3 length: 16 amino acids. Germline V CDR1 and CDR2: LGHNA, YSLEER. The chain's CDR3 is CASSQESRTGTGELFF. For the CDR3, the DNA is TGCGCCAGCAGCCAAGAGTCCCGGACAGGCACCGGGGAGCTGTTTTTT.

Of note for this clone: One end of the junction fails to match germline, which may point to a read error. The CDR3 spells CACSLAGLVPEAFF. The CDR3 region has the DNA TGTGCCTGCAGCTTAGCAGGGTTGGTTCCCGAAGCTTTCTTT. J is TRBJ1-1 and V is TRBV7-8, with a tentative D call TRBD1 (5 bases). The CDR3 has 14 residues. Per the germline V gene, CDR1 is SGHVS and CDR2 is FQNEAQ.

V usage is TRBV6-5 and J usage is TRBJ2-5; possibly TRBD2 for D (6 bases). V was pared by 7 bases and J by 3 bases, with 18 bases between. Per germline, CDR1 MNHEY and CDR2 SVGAGI. This CDR3 contains 15 residues. The CDR3 region is CASTADRPGEETQYF. The CDR3 DNA follows: TGTGCCAGCACCGCGGACCGGCCGGGGGAAGAGACCCAGTACTTC.

This chain links TRBV5-4 with TRBJ2-6, with D uncertain. The CDR3 covers 18 residues. Per germline, CDR1 SGHNT and CDR2 YYREEE (reference sequence). The V gene lost 7 bases and the J gene lost 5 bases, with 25 bases spanning the gap. This CDR3 reads CASVIAVPEQSRANVLTF. The DNA for the CDR3 is TGTGCCAGCGTTATAGCCGTACCAGAACAAAGTCGGGCCAACGTCCTGACTTTC.

This clone was recorded a few times. This chain uses TRBV18 with TRBJ1-1; no reliable D call. The V end lost 4 bases, the J end lost 0 bases, and 9 bases lay between the germline ends. The CDR3 sequence is 14 residues long. Germline loops: CDR1 KGHSH, CDR2 LQKENI. The CDR3 coding sequence is TGTGCCAGCTCACTAGGGCGGTTGAACACTGAAGCTTTCTTT. Its translation is CASSLGRLNTEAFF.

Details on this clone: This sample includes further DNA sequences coding for the same CDR3. The gene calls are TRBV7-3 and TRBJ2-5; D is ambiguous. The germline CDR1 and CDR2 sequences are SGHTA and FQGTGA. The length of the CDR3 is 12 residues. V was shortened by 5 bases and J by 0 bases, with 4 bases between the two germline ends. The CDR3 bases are TGTGCCAGCAGCCCGGACCAAGAGACCCAGTACTTC. It specifies CASSPDQETQYF.

The V and J genes are TRBV5-8 and TRBJ1-4; 7 nucleotides agree with TRBD1. J was trimmed by 7 bases and V by 4 bases; bases with no gene match: 16. Germline CDR1 SGHTS, CDR2 YDEGEE. CDR3 size: 17 residues. The chain's CDR3 is CASSAEAGGLNGEKLFF. The CDR3 nucleotides are TGTGCCAGCAGCGCGGAGGCAGGGGGACTAAACGGTGAAAAACTGTTTTTT.

The chain links TRBV11-2 to TRBJ2-3, with D possibly matching TRBD2 (6 bases). The V gene lost 5 bases and the J gene lost 1 base, with 19 bases spanning the gap. CDR3 length: 17 residues. The germline gives CDR1 SGHAT, CDR2 FQNNGV. The CDR3 loop reads CASSVGGPIGGTDTQYF. In nucleotides, the CDR3 is TGTGCCAGCAGCGTCGGAGGGCCAATAGGGGGCACAGATACGCAGTATTTT.

The gene calls are TRBV19 and TRBJ1-2, with TRBD1 as a possible D gene (5 bases). The CDR3 covers 15 residues. V lost 5 bases, J lost 8 bases, and 21 bases lay in between. Looked up from germline, CDR1 is LNHDA and CDR2 is SQIVND (reference sequence). CDR3 sequence: CASSSWSKGRGGYTF. CDR3 coding DNA: TGTGCCAGTAGTTCTTGGTCGAAAGGGCGGGGCGGCTACACCTTC. Full variable domain (rest looked up from reference TRBV19 and TRBJ1-2): DGGITQSPKYLFRKEGQNVTLSCEQNLNHDAMYWYRQDPGQGLRLIYYSQIVNDFQKGDIAEGYSVSREKKESFPLTVTSAQKNPTAFYLCASSSWSKGRGGYTFGSGTRLTVV.

The chain couples TRBV10-3 to TRBJ1-5; D not resolved. CDR1 and CDR2 (germline): ENHRY, SYGVKD. The CDR3 runs 15 residues. Trimming took 1 base from V and 5 from J, leaving 12 bases between them. The CDR3 sequence is CAISEWQPPHQPQHF. The CDR3 coding sequence is TGTGCCATCAGTGAGTGGCAGCCCCCTCATCAGCCCCAGCATTTT.

V and J are TRBV4-2 and TRBJ2-5; 11 nucleotides agree with TRBD1. Germline V gene data show CDR1 as LGHNA and CDR2 as YNFKEQ. V gave up 4 bases and J gave up 7 bases; unmatched junction bases: 14. The CDR3 length is 17 residues. The CDR3 bases are TGTGCCAGCAGCCCCCGACCGGGACAGGGGGGGTCACGGACCCAGTACTTC. It is translated as CASSPRPGQGGSRTQYF.

The chain recombines TRBV6-6 with TRBJ1-2; 8 bases agree with TRBD1. The trim removed 5 bases at V and 7 bases at J, leaving 3 bases unmatched. CDR1 MNHNY and CDR2 SVGAGI come from the germline V gene (reference sequence). This CDR3 contains 12 residues. CDR3 nucleotide sequence: TGTGCCAGCAGTCCGACAGGGGCTGGCTACACCTTC. It yields the protein CASSPTGAGYTF.

This chain connects TRBV6-1 to TRBJ1-1; no reliable D call. Germline assignment: CDR1 MNHNS and CDR2 SASEGT. The germline V and J ends were trimmed by 3 bases and 1 base, with 9 bases remaining between them. The CDR3 spans 14 residues. In DNA, the CDR3 is TGTGCCAGCAGTGACATATTCAAGAACACTGAAGCTTTCTTT. It codes for CASSDIFKNTEAFF.

This chain uses TRBV9 with TRBJ2-7; the match to TRBD1 covers 8 bases. The J segment lost 2 bases and the V segment lost 3 bases, leaving 4 bases of the junction unmatched. CDR1 is SGDLS and CDR2 is YYNGEE in the germline V gene. The CDR3 consists of 14 residues. DNA of the CDR3: TGTGCCAGCAGCGCCACGACAGGGGCCTACGAGCAGTACTTC. Translating gives CASSATTGAYEQYF.

The chain carries TRBV9 and TRBJ2-5; TRBD2 aligns across 13 bases. Germline trimming cut 4 bases from V and 4 bases from J; bases unmatched to any gene: 7. Germline V CDR1 and CDR2: SGDLS, YYNGEE. The CDR3 totals 16 residues. The CDR3 DNA follows: TGTGCCAGCAGCCTCGGACTAGCGGGAGTTCCAGAGACCCAGTACTTC. Residues: CASSLGLAGVPETQYF.

This clone showed up just a few times. This CDR3 reads CASSGTGVTYEQYF. For the CDR3, the DNA is TGTGCCAGCAGCGGGACAGGGGTCACCTACGAGCAGTACTTC. V is TRBV2 and J is TRBJ2-7; 10 bases line up with TRBD1. After removal of 6 bases from V and 2 bases from J, the junction contained 4 bases not matched to a gene. Looked up from germline, CDR1 is SNHLY and CDR2 is FYNNEI. The CDR3 loop spans 14 amino acids.

This chain connects TRBV10-2 to TRBJ2-5; no firm D call. This CDR3 contains 13 residues. The germline CDR1 and CDR2 sequences are WSHSY and SAAADI. V dropped 4 bases and J dropped 3 bases, with 9 bases sitting between them. CDR3 protein: CASSGRTEETQYF. Written as DNA, the CDR3 is TGCGCCAGCAGTGGCCGGACGGAAGAGACCCAGTACTTC.

The rearrangement joins TRBV14 to TRBJ1-5; D is uncertain. Germline V CDR1 and CDR2: SGHDN, FVKESK. The CDR3 consists of 13 residues. Trimming took 4 bases from V and 0 from J, leaving 4 bases between them. The CDR3: CASSLYSNQPQHF. The CDR3 nucleotides are TGTGCCAGCAGCCTTTATAGCAATCAGCCCCAGCATTTT.

The V gene is TRBV19, the J gene TRBJ2-7; 8 bases map to TRBD1. The CDR3 spans 20 residues. The V gene's germline CDR1 is LNHDA and CDR2 SQIVND (reference sequence). The ends lost 7 bases at V and 0 bases at J; junction bases unmatched: 23. The CDR3 nucleotides read TGTGCCAGTACCCACACACCCGGGATTTTCGGGGACAGGAGCTCCTACGAGCAGTACTTC. Translating it yields CASTHTPGIFGDRSSYEQYF.